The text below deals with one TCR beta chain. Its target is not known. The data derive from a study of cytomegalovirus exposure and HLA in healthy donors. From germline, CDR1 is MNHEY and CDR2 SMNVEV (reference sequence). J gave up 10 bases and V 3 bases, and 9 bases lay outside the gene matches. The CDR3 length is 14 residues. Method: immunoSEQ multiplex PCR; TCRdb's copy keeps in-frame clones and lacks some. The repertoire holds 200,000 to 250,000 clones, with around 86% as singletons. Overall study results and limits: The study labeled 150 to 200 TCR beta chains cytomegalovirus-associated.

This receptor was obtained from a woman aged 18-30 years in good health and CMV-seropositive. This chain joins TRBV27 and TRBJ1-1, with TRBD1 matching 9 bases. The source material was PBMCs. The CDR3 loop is CASSFGQGINGAFF. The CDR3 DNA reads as TGTGCCAGCAGTTTTGGACAGGGGATAAACGGAGCTTTCTTT.